The present TCR beta chain was sequenced within a study of control samples from healthy donors and cancer patients. Per germline, CDR1 SGHTA and CDR2 FQGNSA. With 5 bases clipped from V and 10 bases from J, the junction kept 10 bases outside the gene matches. This CDR3 comprises 13 residues. The protocol was immunoSEQ multiplex PCR, while the TCRdb copy is restricted to in-frame clones and leaves out a portion. This table has 82,000 or so clones, roughly 94% appearing once. The chain uses TRBV7-2 and TRBJ2-7; 8 bases line up with TRBD2. The sequence came from a young woman in good health. The sequenced material came from blood. CDR3 loop: CASSPRREVEQYF. CDR3 bases: TGTGCCAGCAGCCCTCGGCGGGAGGTGGAACAGTACTTC.